Listed here are 2 T cell receptor beta chains from one sample, sequenced in a study of shared clonotypes between healthy human individuals (dated by TCRdb to the early 2020s). Receptor libraries were prepared by the immunoSEQ multiplex PCR assay. The clones in this table, taken by TCRdb from immuneACCESS, are in-frame only. Not every clone is retained; where verified, under half of the shortfall comes from an unresolved V gene, and the cause of the rest is unknown. The table for this sample lists about 770,000 clones; approximately 77% of them were counted only once. The ten largest clonotypes hold roughly 1.8% of the sample. Sequencing was performed on memory CD4+ T cells sorted from blood. According to the study, the label for this sample's cell subset or site signals: CD45RA-negative fraction. The receptors originated from a woman aged 30 to 39 in good health.

The rearrangement uses TRBV27 and TRBJ2-5; the match to TRBD1 covers 8 bases. CDR1 and CDR2 from the germline V gene are MNHEY and SMNVEV (reference sequence). The CDR3 runs 16 residues. Trimming at V came to 7 bases and at J to 5 bases, leaving 15 bases not matched to a gene. The DNA of the CDR3 is TGTGCCAGCACCGGGGCCGCCGGGACAGGTGCCGAGACCCAGTACTTC. It specifies CASTGAAGTGAETQYF.

The chain carries TRBV6-5 and TRBJ1-2, with D possibly matching TRBD1 (6 bases). CDR3 length: 14 amino acids. V was pared by 2 bases and J by 2 bases, with 9 bases between. Per germline, CDR1 MNHEY and CDR2 SVGAGI. The CDR3 nucleotides are TGTGCCAGCAGTTACCACGGACAGAACTATGGCTACACCTTC. Its protein product is CASSYHGQNYGYTF.